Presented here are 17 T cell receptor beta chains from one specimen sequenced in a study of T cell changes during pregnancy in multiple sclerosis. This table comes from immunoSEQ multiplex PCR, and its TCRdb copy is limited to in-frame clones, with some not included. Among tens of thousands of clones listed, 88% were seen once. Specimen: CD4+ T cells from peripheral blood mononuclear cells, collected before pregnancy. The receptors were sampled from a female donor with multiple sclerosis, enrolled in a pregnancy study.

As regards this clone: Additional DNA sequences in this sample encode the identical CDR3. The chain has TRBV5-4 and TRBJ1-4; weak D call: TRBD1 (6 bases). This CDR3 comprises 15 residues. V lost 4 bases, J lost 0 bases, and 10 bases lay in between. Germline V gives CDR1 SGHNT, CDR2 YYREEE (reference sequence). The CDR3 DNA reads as TGTGCCAGCAGCCCGGGGGGCACAACTAATGAAAAACTGTTTTTT. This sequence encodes CASSPGGTTNEKLFF.

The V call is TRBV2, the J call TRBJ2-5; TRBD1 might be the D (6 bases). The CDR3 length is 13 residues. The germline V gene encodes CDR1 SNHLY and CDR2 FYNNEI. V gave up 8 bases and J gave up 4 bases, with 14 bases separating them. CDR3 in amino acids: CASCYRVAETQYF. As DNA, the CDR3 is TGTGCCAGCTGCTACAGGGTTGCAGAGACCCAGTACTTC. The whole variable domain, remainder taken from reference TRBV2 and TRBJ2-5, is EPEVTQTPSHQVTQMGQEVILRCVPISNHLYFYWYRQILGQKVEFLVSFYNNEISEKSEIFDDQFSVERPDGSNFTLKIRSTKLEDSAMYFCASCYRVAETQYFGPGTRLLVL.

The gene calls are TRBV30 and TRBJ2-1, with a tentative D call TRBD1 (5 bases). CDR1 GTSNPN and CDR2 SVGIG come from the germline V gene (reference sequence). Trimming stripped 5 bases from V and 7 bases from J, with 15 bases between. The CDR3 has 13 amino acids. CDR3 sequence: CAWSRQGKNEQFF. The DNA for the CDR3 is TGTGCCTGGTCTAGGCAGGGTAAAAATGAGCAGTTCTTC.

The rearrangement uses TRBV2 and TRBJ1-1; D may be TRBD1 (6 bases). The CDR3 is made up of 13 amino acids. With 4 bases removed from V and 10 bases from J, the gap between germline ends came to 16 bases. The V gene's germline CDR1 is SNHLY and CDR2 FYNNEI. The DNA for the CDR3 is TGTGCCAGCAGTGTCATTACAGGGAAAGGAGCTTTCTTT. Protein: CASSVITGKGAFF.

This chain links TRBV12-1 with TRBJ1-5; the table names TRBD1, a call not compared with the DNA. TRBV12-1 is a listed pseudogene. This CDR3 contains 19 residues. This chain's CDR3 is CASSSSSKADRESNQPQHF. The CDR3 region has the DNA TGTGCCAGCAGCTCCAGCTCCAAGGCAGACAGGGAAAGCAATCAGCCCCAGCATTTT.

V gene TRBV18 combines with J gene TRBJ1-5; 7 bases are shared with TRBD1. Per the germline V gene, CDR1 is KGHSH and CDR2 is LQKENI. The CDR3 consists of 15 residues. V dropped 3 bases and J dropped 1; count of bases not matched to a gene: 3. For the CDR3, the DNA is TGTGCCAGCTCACCGCAACAGGGGAGCAATCAGCCCCAGCATTTT. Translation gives CASSPQQGSNQPQHF.

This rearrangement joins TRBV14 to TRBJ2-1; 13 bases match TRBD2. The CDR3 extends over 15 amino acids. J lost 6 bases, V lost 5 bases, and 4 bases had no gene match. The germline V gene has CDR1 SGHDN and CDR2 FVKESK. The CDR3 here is CASSVTSGRANEQFF. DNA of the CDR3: TGTGCCAGCAGCGTTACTAGCGGGAGGGCCAATGAGCAGTTCTTC.

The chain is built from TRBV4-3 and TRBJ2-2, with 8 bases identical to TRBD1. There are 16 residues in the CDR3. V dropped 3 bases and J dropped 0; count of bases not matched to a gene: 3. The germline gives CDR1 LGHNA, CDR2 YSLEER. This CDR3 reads CASSQMTGANTGELFF. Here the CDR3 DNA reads TGCGCCAGCAGCCAGATGACAGGGGCGAACACCGGGGAGCTGTTTTTT.

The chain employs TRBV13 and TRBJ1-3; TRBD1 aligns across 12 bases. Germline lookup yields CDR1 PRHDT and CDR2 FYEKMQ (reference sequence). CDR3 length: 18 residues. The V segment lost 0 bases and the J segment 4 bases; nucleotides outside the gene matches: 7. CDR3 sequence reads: CASSLGLGQGAWGNTIYF. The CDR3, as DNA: TGTGCCAGCAGCTTAGGCCTGGGACAGGGGGCGTGGGGAAACACCATATATTTT.

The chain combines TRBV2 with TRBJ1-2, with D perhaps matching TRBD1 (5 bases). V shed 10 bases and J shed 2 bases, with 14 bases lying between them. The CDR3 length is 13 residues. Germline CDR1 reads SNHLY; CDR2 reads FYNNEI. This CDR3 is CATRAGPNYGYTF. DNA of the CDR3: TGTGCCACCAGAGCGGGGCCCAACTATGGCTACACCTTC.

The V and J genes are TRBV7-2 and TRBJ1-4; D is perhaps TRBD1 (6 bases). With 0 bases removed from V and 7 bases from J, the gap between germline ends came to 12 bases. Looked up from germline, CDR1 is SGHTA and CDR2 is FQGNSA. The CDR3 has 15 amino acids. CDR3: CASSLAAGGSEKLFF. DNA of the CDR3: TGTGCCAGCAGCTTAGCGGCGGGGGGCAGTGAAAAACTGTTTTTT.

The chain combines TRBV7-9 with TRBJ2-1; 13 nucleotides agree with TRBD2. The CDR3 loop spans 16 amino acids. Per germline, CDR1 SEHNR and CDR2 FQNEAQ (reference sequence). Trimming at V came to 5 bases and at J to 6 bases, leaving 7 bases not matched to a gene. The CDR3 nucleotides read TGTGCCAGCAGCCCCGGACTAGCGGGAGTTACCAATGAGCAGTTCTTC. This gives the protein CASSPGLAGVTNEQFF.

The CDR3 DNA reads TGTGCCAGCAGCTTAAGTTTGGCCAGAGGCTACGAGCAGTACTTC. Protein product: CASSLSLARGYEQYF. The chain links TRBV7-3 to TRBJ2-7; D is undetermined. This CDR3 spans 15 amino acids. Looked up from germline, CDR1 is SGHTA and CDR2 is FQGTGA. V was cut by 1 base and J by 3 bases, with 13 bases left in between.

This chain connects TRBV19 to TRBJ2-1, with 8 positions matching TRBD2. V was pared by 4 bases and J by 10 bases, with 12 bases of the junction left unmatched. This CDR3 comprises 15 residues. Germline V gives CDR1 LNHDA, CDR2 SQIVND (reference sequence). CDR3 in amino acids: CASSTTSGWRGEQFF. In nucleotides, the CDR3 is TGTGCCAGTAGTACTACTAGCGGCTGGAGGGGGGAGCAGTTCTTC. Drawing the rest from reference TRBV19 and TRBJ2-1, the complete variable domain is DGGITQSPKYLFRKEGQNVTLSCEQNLNHDAMYWYRQDPGQGLRLIYYSQIVNDFQKGDIAEGYSVSREKKESFPLTVTSAQKNPTAFYLCASSTTSGWRGEQFFGPGTRLTVL.

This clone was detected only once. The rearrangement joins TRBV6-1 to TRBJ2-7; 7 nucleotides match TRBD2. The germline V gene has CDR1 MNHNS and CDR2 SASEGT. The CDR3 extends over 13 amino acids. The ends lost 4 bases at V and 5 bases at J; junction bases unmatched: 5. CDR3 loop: CASSVWGGNEQYF. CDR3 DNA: TGTGCCAGCAGTGTTTGGGGGGGAAACGAGCAGTACTTC.

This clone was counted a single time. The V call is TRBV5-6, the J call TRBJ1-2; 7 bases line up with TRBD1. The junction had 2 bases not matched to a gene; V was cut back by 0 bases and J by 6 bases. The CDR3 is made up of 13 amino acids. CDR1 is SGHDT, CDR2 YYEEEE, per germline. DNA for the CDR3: TGTGCCAGCAGCTTGGGAACAGGGGATGGCTACACCTTC. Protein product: CASSLGTGDGYTF.

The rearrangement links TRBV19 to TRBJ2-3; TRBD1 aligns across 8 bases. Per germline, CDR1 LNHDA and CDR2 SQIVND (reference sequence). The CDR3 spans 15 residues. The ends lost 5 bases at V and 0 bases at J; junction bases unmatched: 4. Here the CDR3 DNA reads TGTGCCAGTAGTGACCGGGACAGGAGCACAGATACGCAGTATTTT. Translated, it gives CASSDRDRSTDTQYF.